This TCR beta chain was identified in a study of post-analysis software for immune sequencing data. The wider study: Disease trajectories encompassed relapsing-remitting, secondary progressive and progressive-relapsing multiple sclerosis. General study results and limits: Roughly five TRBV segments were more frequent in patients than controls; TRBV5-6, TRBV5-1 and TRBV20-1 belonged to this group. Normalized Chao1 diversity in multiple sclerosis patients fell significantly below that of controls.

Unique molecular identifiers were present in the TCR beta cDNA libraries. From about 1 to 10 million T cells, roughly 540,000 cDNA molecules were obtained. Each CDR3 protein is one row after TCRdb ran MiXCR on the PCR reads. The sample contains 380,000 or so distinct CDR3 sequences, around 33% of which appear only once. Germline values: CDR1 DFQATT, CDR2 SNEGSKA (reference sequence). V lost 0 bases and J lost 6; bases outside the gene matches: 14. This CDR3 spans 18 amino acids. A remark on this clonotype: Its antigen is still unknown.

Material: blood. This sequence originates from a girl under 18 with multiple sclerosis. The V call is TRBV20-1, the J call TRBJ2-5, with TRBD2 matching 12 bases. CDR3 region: CSARDRRLASGGVKTQYF. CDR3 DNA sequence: TGCAGTGCTAGAGATCGGAGGTTGGCTAGCGGGGGGGTAAAGACCCAGTACTTC.